This passage covers 21 T cell receptor beta chains from one sample sequenced in a study of T cell repertoires in cytomegalovirus infection. TCRdb re-derived calls from the reads in MiXCR, one entry per CDR3 protein. The sample yields hundreds of thousands of distinct CDR3 sequences, around 31% seen once. The antigens for these receptors are not known. The sample here was cultured CD8+ T cells from PBMCs, taken from culture after CMV antigen stimulation. These receptors came from a human donor in good health (CMV status not recorded). Some clones in this sample may be carry-over from other donors' samples.

This clonotype was found a few times. V is TRBV9 and J is TRBJ2-5; 14 bases agree with TRBD2. The CDR3 runs 16 residues. The V and J ends lost 4 bases and 5 bases, in that order; junction bases with no gene match: 7. CDR1 and CDR2 from the germline V gene are SGDLS and YYNGEE. Written as DNA, the CDR3 is TGTGCCAGCAGCTTCGGACTAGCGGGGGGTGGGGAGACCCAGTACTTC. Translated, it gives CASSFGLAGGGETQYF.

The chain has TRBV7-4 and TRBJ2-5, with a weak D call TRBD1 (6 bases). V was pared by 1 base and J by 5 bases, with 11 bases between. Germline V lookup: CDR1 SGHVT, CDR2 SQSDAQ. The CDR3 extends over 14 amino acids. The CDR3 protein is CASSLVAGAETQYF. The CDR3 DNA sequence: TGTGCCAGCAGCTTAGTAGCAGGGGCGGAGACCCAGTACTTC.

The chain has TRBV12-5 and TRBJ2-1, with D unclear. Looked up from germline, CDR1 is LGHNT and CDR2 is FRNRAP. The CDR3 extends over 16 amino acids. V gave up 8 bases and J gave up 0 bases, with 17 bases separating them. The CDR3: CASPRLRALSYNEQFF. CDR3 nucleotide sequence: TGTGCTAGTCCCCGACTCCGGGCTCTCTCCTACAATGAGCAGTTCTTC.

The chain couples TRBV19 to TRBJ2-2; 7 nucleotides line up with TRBD1. The germline V gene has CDR1 LNHDA and CDR2 SQIVND (reference sequence). The trim removed 5 bases at V and 7 bases at J, leaving 7 bases unmatched. CDR3 length: 14 amino acids. This CDR3 is CASSPTGWDGELFF. The CDR3 bases are TGTGCCAGTAGTCCGACAGGGTGGGACGGGGAGCTGTTTTTT.

This clonotype was observed a single time. The J gene is TRBJ2-7, the V gene TRBV27; 7 bases line up with TRBD1. The V segment lost 2 bases and the J segment 3 bases; nucleotides outside the gene matches: 7. Germline assignment: CDR1 MNHEY and CDR2 SMNVEV (reference sequence). There are 15 residues in the CDR3. The DNA of the CDR3 is TGTGCCAGCAGTTTAAGAGGGACAGCTCTCTACGAGCAGTACGTC. It translates to CASSLRGTALYEQYV.

The J gene is TRBJ2-7, the V gene TRBV6-4; D is perhaps TRBD1 (5 bases). With 5 bases removed from V and 1 base from J, the gap between germline ends came to 21 bases. The CDR3 sequence is 17 residues long. Germline V lookup: CDR1 MRHNA, CDR2 SNTAGT. This CDR3 reads CASSPRGLTELSYEQYV. The CDR3 DNA sequence: TGTGCCAGCAGTCCTAGGGGATTGACAGAACTGTCCTACGAGCAGTACGTC.

This clonotype was found a few times. The J gene is TRBJ2-4, the V gene TRBV7-9; 7 bases fit TRBD2. The V and J ends lost 1 base and 1 base, in that order; junction bases with no gene match: 4. The CDR3 has 16 amino acids. Germline lookup yields CDR1 SEHNR and CDR2 FQNEAQ (reference sequence). This CDR3 reads CASSLVGGTAKNIQYF. CDR3 DNA sequence: TGTGCCAGCAGCTTAGTGGGGGGGACTGCCAAAAACATTCAGTACTTC.

The table lists this clonotype with a count of one. J is TRBJ1-2 and V is TRBV5-6; no clear D. This CDR3 spans 14 amino acids. Germline CDR1 is SGHDT and CDR2 is YYEEEE. Between the trimmed V and J ends, which lost 6 bases and 2 bases, there was a span of 14 bases. The chain's CDR3 is CASISRVGNYGYTF. DNA for the CDR3: TGTGCCAGCATCTCCCGGGTTGGCAACTATGGCTACACCTTC.

The chain carries TRBV27 and TRBJ1-5, with 10 bases fitting TRBD1. This CDR3 is 15 amino acids long. V lost 7 bases, J lost 4 bases, and 7 bases stayed unmatched. Germline values: CDR1 MNHEY, CDR2 SMNVEV (reference sequence). The CDR3 DNA follows: TGTGCCAGCAATACCGGGACAGGGGTTAATCAGCCCCAGCATTTT. This translates into CASNTGTGVNQPQHF.

Regarding this clonotype: A much larger clone differs from this one at a single base, so this may be a read error. The chain has TRBV12-3 or TRBV12-4 and TRBJ2-7; tentatively, D is TRBD1 or TRBD2 (6 bases each). The CDR3 runs to 14 residues. The V end lost 4 bases, the J end lost 6 bases, and 16 bases lay between the germline ends. The CDR3 DNA follows: TGTGCCAGCAGTTCAGGGTCGGGGGCCGGCGAGCAGTACTTC. This encodes CASSSGSGAGEQYF.

On this clonotype itself: A much larger clone sits a single nucleotide away, making a read error possible. As the CDR3 is not closed by the conserved phenylalanine or tryptophan, this likely results from a read error. This chain connects TRBV7-6 to TRBJ2-5, with D possibly matching TRBD1 (5 bases). Germline assignment: CDR1 SGHVS and CDR2 FNYEAQ. The CDR3 is made up of 13 amino acids. V dropped 5 bases and J dropped 4 bases, with 11 bases sitting between them. DNA of the CDR3: TGTGCCAGCAGCAAAAGGGGCCGAGAGACCCAGTACCTC. Translating gives CASSKRGRETQYL.

The chain links TRBV29-1 to TRBJ1-5, with D possibly TRBD1 on 6 matching bases. Per germline, CDR1 SQVTM and CDR2 ANQGSEA. The CDR3 spans 13 residues. The V and J ends lost 7 bases and 5 bases respectively, with 15 bases between them. The CDR3: CSASAGDYQPQHF. The CDR3, as DNA: TGCAGCGCAAGCGCAGGGGATTATCAGCCCCAGCATTTT.

A few counts support this clonotype. This chain connects TRBV4-1 to TRBJ1-5; D might be TRBD1 (6 bases). V lost 1 base and J lost 5, with 12 bases in between. Per germline, CDR1 MGHRA and CDR2 YSYEKL. This CDR3 is 15 amino acids long. CDR3 residues: CASSQGTAGDQPQHF. The DNA of the CDR3 is TGCGCCAGCAGCCAAGGGACAGCGGGAGATCAGCCCCAGCATTTT.

V gene TRBV29-1 combines with J gene TRBJ1-2; tentatively, D is TRBD1 (5 bases). This CDR3 has 15 amino acids. The V end lost 4 bases, the J end lost 3 bases, and 18 bases lay between the germline ends. Germline V gene lookup returns CDR1 SQVTM and CDR2 ANQGSEA. CDR3 DNA sequence: TGCAGCGTTGCCGGGGGACCCGAATCCGACTATGGCTACACCTTC. Amino acid sequence: CSVAGGPESDYGYTF.

As regards this clonotype: A much larger clonotype is one base distant, so this may be a read error. The gene calls are TRBV7-6 and TRBJ2-1; 7 bases map to TRBD1. The CDR3 spans 14 residues. Germline CDR1 is SGHVS and CDR2 is FNYEAQ. CDR3 region: CVSSRRDRDNEQFF. The DNA for the CDR3 is TGTGTCAGCAGCCGCCGGGACAGAGACAATGAGCAGTTCTTC.

This clonotype was counted a few times. The chain uses TRBV27 and TRBJ1-5; D is uncertain. The germline V gene has CDR1 MNHEY and CDR2 SMNVEV (reference sequence). Trimming shortened V by 5 bases and J by 5 bases, and 7 bases separated the two germline ends. There are 12 residues in the CDR3. CDR3 in amino acids: CASSHTDQPQHF. In DNA form, the CDR3 reads TGTGCCAGCAGTCATACAGATCAGCCCCAGCATTTT.

This clonotype appeared a few times. V and J are TRBV6-6 and TRBJ1-5; 9 nucleotides align to TRBD1. Germline assignment: CDR1 MNHNY and CDR2 SVGAGI (reference sequence). V shed 0 bases, J shed 4 bases, and the junction held 1 base outside the gene matches. The CDR3 has 15 residues. The CDR3 spells CASSYSGTGNQPQHF. In DNA form, the CDR3 reads TGTGCCAGCAGTTACTCCGGGACAGGGAATCAGCCCCAGCATTTT.

The chain recombines TRBV2 with TRBJ2-5; D is ambiguous. The CDR3 contains 12 residues. V was shortened by 6 bases and J by 4 bases, with 9 bases between the two germline ends. From germline, CDR1 is SNHLY and CDR2 FYNNEI. The CDR3 region is CASRGNLETQYF. CDR3 DNA sequence: TGTGCCAGCAGGGGGAACCTAGAGACCCAGTACTTC. The variable domain in full, with the rest retrieved from reference TRBV2 and TRBJ2-5, is EPEVTQTPSHQVTQMGQEVILRCVPISNHLYFYWYRQILGQKVEFLVSFYNNEISEKSEIFDDQFSVERPDGSNFTLKIRSTKLEDSAMYFCASRGNLETQYFGPGTRLLVL.

A note on this clonotype: A much larger clone lies one base from this, so it may be a read error. V and J are TRBV7-2 and TRBJ2-3; possibly TRBD1 or TRBD2 for D (6 bases each). Germline V gene data show CDR1 as SGHTA and CDR2 as FQGNSA. The CDR3 is 15 residues long. The DNA for the CDR3 is TGTGCCAACAGCTTAGAATGGGGGGCCACAGATACGCAGTATTTT. This sequence encodes CANSLEWGATDTQYF.

This clonotype was picked up one time. The chain carries TRBV13 and TRBJ2-5; tentatively, D is TRBD1 (6 bases). This CDR3 has 14 amino acids. Per the germline V gene, CDR1 is PRHDT and CDR2 is FYEKMQ (reference sequence). V lost 5 bases to trimming and J lost 7 bases, with 17 bases between them. Written as DNA, the CDR3 is TGTGCCAGCAGCCAGGACCTTCAAGGGGGGACCCAGTACTTC. Translated, it gives CASSQDLQGGTQYF. Complete variable domain (other parts from reference TRBV13 and TRBJ2-5): AAGVIQSPRHLIKEKRETATLKCYPIPRHDTVYWYQQGPGQDPQFLISFYEKMQSDKGSIPDRFSAQQFSDYHSELNMSSLELGDSALYFCASSQDLQGGTQYFGPGTRLLVL.

The CDR3 DNA reads TGCGCCAGCAGCCAAGTGCCCGCAGACCCCTACGAGCAGTACTTC. Amino acids: CASSQVPADPYEQYF. This rearrangement joins TRBV4-1 to TRBJ2-7; D gene uncertain. The CDR3 loop spans 15 amino acids. The germline V and J ends were trimmed by 1 base and 2 bases, with 12 bases remaining between them. Germline V gene data show CDR1 as MGHRA and CDR2 as YSYEKL.